Below are 5 T cell receptor beta chains sequenced from a single sample in a study of Tregs in tolerant kidney transplant recipients (dated by TCRdb to 2018 to 2020). Library preparation was by the immunoSEQ multiplex PCR assay. Entries here come from immuneACCESS through TCRdb and include only in-frame sequences with V and J called. Some clones fail to appear in such tables; in the studies checked, an unresolved V gene covers under half of the shortfall, and the cause of the remainder is unknown. The sample data list about 94,000 clones, and roughly 93% of these were observed just once. The ten largest clones take up 0.4% to 0.55% of the sample. What this sample's time point label stands for: blood sample drawn before combined kidney and bone marrow transplant. Specimen: CD4+ T cells from blood, collected before the transplant. The receptor set was obtained from a human donor who received a combined kidney and bone marrow transplant.

This chain connects TRBV6-4 to TRBJ2-3, with 8 bases aligning to TRBD2. Trimming took 6 bases from V and 0 from J; bases not matched to a gene: 2. The germline CDR1 and CDR2 sequences are MRHNA and SNTAGT. The CDR3 has 14 residues. CDR3 amino acids: CASRLAESTDTQYF. The CDR3 DNA is TGTGCCAGCAGACTAGCGGAGAGCACAGATACGCAGTATTTT.

The rearrangement joins TRBV4-1 to TRBJ2-1; the match to TRBD1 covers 10 bases. J gave up 9 bases and V 1 base, and 9 bases lay outside the gene matches. CDR3 length: 16 amino acids. The germline CDR1 and CDR2 sequences are MGHRA and YSYEKL. CDR3 bases: TGCGCCAGCAGCCAAGGGGGGGGACAGGGGTTAGGTGAGCAGTTCTTC. It specifies CASSQGGGQGLGEQFF.

This clone is a singleton in its sample. This rearrangement joins TRBV19 to TRBJ2-5; weak D call: TRBD1 (7 bases). Judging by the DNA end, TRBJ2-7 fits better; the J call may be wrong. Germline values: CDR1 LNHDA, CDR2 SQIVND (reference sequence). This CDR3 spans 13 amino acids. CDR3 loop: CATGGGGNYEQYF. The CDR3 coding sequence is TGTGCCACCGGAGGAGGGGGCAACTACGAGCAGTACTTC.

The V gene is TRBV29-1, the J gene TRBJ2-1; possible D gene TRBD1, 6 bases. The CDR3 loop spans 12 amino acids. Trimming shortened V by 7 bases and J by 8 bases, and 15 bases separated the two germline ends. From germline, CDR1 is SQVTM and CDR2 ANQGSEA. The CDR3 nucleotides read TGCAGCGCCACAGGGAGTTTGGATGAGCAGTTCTTC. Translating gives CSATGSLDEQFF.

This clone was observed a handful of times. This sequence joins TRBV6-6 and TRBJ2-3; possibly TRBD2 for D (6 bases). Trimming cost V 6 bases and J 2 bases, with 18 bases left between them. CDR1 MNHNY and CDR2 SVGAGI come from the germline V gene (reference sequence). This CDR3 is built from 16 residues. DNA for the CDR3: TGTGCCAGCAGCCAGGGACTTCCACGAGCCACAGATACGCAGTATTTT. Amino acids: CASSQGLPRATDTQYF.